This TCR beta chain was sequenced in a study of cytomegalovirus exposure and HLA in healthy donors. Study results and limitations: Previous analysis showed most TCR beta V segments were productive about 87% or about 30% of the time. As immune exposure information, only CMV serostatus was available.

CDR1 and CDR2 from the germline V gene are LGHNA and YNFKEQ. V gave up 0 bases and J gave up 6 bases; unmatched junction bases: 0. The CDR3 has 14 amino acids. This clone appeared a single time. The antigen is undetermined. 13 Jbeta primers and 60 Vbeta primers were used for the PCR. Generated by immunoSEQ multiplex PCR, the TCRdb table keeps only in-frame clones and is missing some. The repertoire holds 90,000 to 150,000 clones, with roughly four fifths as singletons. Sequencing was carried out using PBMCs. The rearrangement links TRBV4-2 to TRBJ2-2; 8 bases match TRBD1. The TCR comes from a man aged 35 to 55 in good health and CMV-seronegative. The CDR3 DNA sequence: TGTGCCAGCAGCCAAGAACAGGGGGCCGGGGAGCTGTTTTTT. Translating it yields CASSQEQGAGELFF.